This T cell receptor (beta chain) comes out of a study of T-cell memory formation after mild COVID-19. At the level of the study: For the most part, TCR clusters were specific to one donor.

From 5'RACE with constant-segment primers came TCR alpha and TCR beta cDNA libraries that carried sample barcodes and UMIs. TCRdb fed the 5' RACE reads into MiXCR, producing one record per CDR3 protein. The sample has approximately 570,000 distinct CDR3 sequences, roughly 18% seen once. Trimming pared 0 bases from V and 3 bases from J, leaving 12 bases between. The CDR3 has 16 residues. The TCR originated in an adult woman who had mild COVID-19 (a few samples of this study predate the infection). Cell type and time point are not known. The rearrangement uses TRBV12-3 or TRBV12-4 and TRBJ1-5; D unresolved. Sequenced sample: PBMCs or a T cell subset sorted from them (not recorded which). The CDR3 protein is CASSLAGQAPNQPQHF. Here the CDR3 DNA reads TGTGCCAGCAGTTTAGCTGGTCAGGCCCCCAATCAGCCCCAGCATTTT.